Below are 11 T cell receptor beta chains sequenced from a single sample in a study of shared clonotypes between healthy human individuals. Clones were read by immunoSEQ multiplex PCR, and TCRdb kept only the in-frame ones, dropping some. The sample shows roughly 510,000 clones, approximately 79% of them seen only once. Sequenced input: PBMCs. These receptors were collected from a woman in her forties in good health. Some clones in this sample may be carry-over from other donors' samples.

V is TRBV10-3 and J is TRBJ1-4; no clear D gene. Deletions cut 4 bases from V and 3 bases from J, with 12 bases between. The CDR3 has 15 residues. CDR1 and CDR2 from the germline V gene are ENHRY and SYGVKD. In DNA, the CDR3 is TGTGCCATCAGTGCCGAGGGCCAGGCTAATGAAAAACTGTTTTTT. Its translation is CAISAEGQANEKLFF.

The rearrangement joins TRBV30 to TRBJ2-7; TRBD1 agrees at 8 bases. CDR1 is GTSNPN, CDR2 SVGIG, per germline (reference sequence). Trimming took 4 bases from V and 4 from J; bases not matched to a gene: 9. The CDR3 sequence is 14 residues long. The CDR3 protein is CAWTDRGRGYEQYF. CDR3 coding DNA: TGTGCCTGGACCGACAGGGGAAGGGGGTACGAGCAGTACTTC.

This clone has more than one count but fewer than ten. J is TRBJ1-4 and V is TRBV5-4; possible D gene TRBD1, 5 bases. V was clipped by 2 bases and J by 8 bases, with 10 bases between them. Germline values: CDR1 SGHNT, CDR2 YYREEE (reference sequence). The CDR3 extends over 13 amino acids. The chain's CDR3 is CASSLQAGEKLFF. The CDR3 DNA reads TGTGCCAGCAGCTTACAGGCAGGAGAAAAACTGTTTTTT.

A note on this clone: One end of the junction varies from germline; a read error may be responsible. The CDR3 nucleotides read TGTGCTAGCAGCCCCCTCGGGGCCGCCGGCTACACCTTC. This sequence encodes CASSPLGAAGYTF. The genes are TRBV7-7 and TRBJ1-2, with D maybe TRBD1 (5 bases). The CDR3 has 13 residues. Germline V gene data show CDR1 as SSHAT and CDR2 as FNYEAQ (reference sequence).

This clone was observed a few times. V is TRBV30 and J is TRBJ2-7; 7 nucleotides align to TRBD1. V shed 3 bases and J 4 bases; nucleotides not matched to a gene: 9. This CDR3 has 14 residues. The germline CDR1 and CDR2 sequences are GTSNPN and SVGIG (reference sequence). The CDR3 region is CAWRAPGQLYEQYF. The CDR3 DNA follows: TGTGCCTGGAGGGCACCGGGACAGTTATACGAGCAGTACTTC.

This clone was seen more than once but under ten times. The chain joins TRBV10-3 to TRBJ2-7; the match to TRBD1 covers 8 bases. The CDR3 length is 15 residues. With 2 bases clipped from V and 2 bases from J, the junction kept 5 bases outside the gene matches. CDR1 is ENHRY and CDR2 is SYGVKD in the germline V gene. This CDR3 reads CAISEPGQGTYEQYF. CDR3 sequence (DNA): TGTGCCATCAGTGAGCCCGGACAGGGTACCTACGAGCAGTACTTC.

The gene calls are TRBV19 and TRBJ1-2; the D is unclear. CDR3 length equals 15 residues. The V gene's germline CDR1 is LNHDA and CDR2 SQIVND (reference sequence). V was shortened by 7 bases and J by 4 bases, with 19 bases between the two germline ends. The CDR3 sequence: CASTPPEPETYGYTF. The DNA of the CDR3 is TGTGCCAGTACCCCCCCAGAGCCCGAGACCTATGGCTACACCTTC. Using reference TRBV19 and TRBJ1-2 for the parts outside the CDR3, the full variable domain is DGGITQSPKYLFRKEGQNVTLSCEQNLNHDAMYWYRQDPGQGLRLIYYSQIVNDFQKGDIAEGYSVSREKKESFPLTVTSAQKNPTAFYLCASTPPEPETYGYTFGSGTRLTVV.

The V gene is TRBV5-1, the J gene TRBJ2-7; tentatively, D is TRBD2 (5 bases). The V end lost 4 bases, the J end lost 2 bases, and 16 bases lay between the germline ends. The germline CDR1 and CDR2 sequences are SGHRS and YFSETQ. This CDR3 spans 15 amino acids. The CDR3, as DNA: TGCGCCAGCAGCGTGGATTTCGCGGGTGCCTACGAGCAGTACTTC. Translation: CASSVDFAGAYEQYF.

This chain links TRBV11-2 with TRBJ2-3; unclear D gene. Per the germline V gene, CDR1 is SGHAT and CDR2 is FQNNGV. The CDR3 is made up of 14 amino acids. V shed 0 bases and J shed 2 bases, with 6 bases lying between them. The CDR3 region is CASSLDDNTDTQYF. In DNA, the CDR3 is TGTGCCAGCAGCTTAGACGACAACACAGATACGCAGTATTTT.

This clone was counted ten times or more. The rearrangement links TRBV28 to TRBJ1-1, with a weak D call TRBD1 (5 bases). Germline V lookup: CDR1 MDHEN, CDR2 SYDVKM. The CDR3 consists of 16 residues. Trimming pared 6 bases from V and 0 bases from J, leaving 17 bases between. The CDR3 DNA reads TGTGCCAGCAGGGATCCGGGACGGAGGTTGAACACTGAAGCTTTCTTT. Its protein is CASRDPGRRLNTEAFF. Based on the CDR3 plus reference TRBV28 and TRBJ1-1, the full variable domain is DVKVTQSSRYLVKRTGEKVFLECVQDMDHENMFWYRQDPGLGLRLIYFSYDVKMKEKGDIPEGYSVSREKKERFSLILESASTNQTSMYLCASRDPGRRLNTEAFFGQGTRLTVV.

The chain links TRBV5-1 to TRBJ2-3; D is perhaps TRBD1 (5 bases). The CDR3 totals 14 residues. V was trimmed by 6 bases and J by 4 bases, leaving 15 bases between them. CDR1 is SGHRS, CDR2 YFSETQ, per germline. CDR3 nucleotides: TGCGCCAGCATCGATGCACAGGTTTCAGATACGCAGTATTTT. This sequence encodes CASIDAQVSDTQYF.